The 31 T cell receptor beta chains given below trace back to one sample, sequenced in a study of T cell responses to AZD1222 COVID-19 vaccine. Assay: immunoSEQ multiplex PCR; the TCRdb copy retains only in-frame clones and omits some. Of 140,000 to 150,000 clones in the sample, about 93% were seen once. The sequencing used peripheral blood, collected on day 0 of AZD1222 vaccination. The receptors originated from an adult in good health.

This clone appeared a single time. V gene TRBV5-4 combines with J gene TRBJ2-1; 9 bases map to TRBD2. Germline V gene sequence: CDR1 SGHNT, CDR2 YYREEE (reference sequence). Germline trimming cut 5 bases from V and 9 bases from J; bases unmatched to any gene: 9. The CDR3 spans 14 residues. The CDR3 here is CASRAGGAGGEQFF. The CDR3 coding sequence is TGTGCCAGCAGGGCGGGAGGGGCTGGAGGTGAGCAGTTCTTC. Full variable domain (rest looked up from reference TRBV5-4 and TRBJ2-1): ETGVTQSPTHLIKTRGQQVTLRCSSQSGHNTVSWYQQALGQGPQFIFQYYREEENGRGNFPPRFSGLQFPNYSSELNVNALELDDSALYLCASRAGGAGGEQFFGPGTRLTVL.

The CDR3 coding sequence is TGCGCCAGCAGCCTATTCGTGACAGGGGGCAAGGACGAGCAGTACTTC. The encoded protein is CASSLFVTGGKDEQYF. The gene calls are TRBV10-2 and TRBJ2-7, with 10 positions matching TRBD1. CDR1 WSHSY and CDR2 SAAADI come from the germline V gene. V lost 6 bases, J lost 5 bases, and 13 bases stayed unmatched. This CDR3 region has 16 residues.

This clone showed up just once. The chain is built from TRBV5-4 and TRBJ2-3; 7 positions agree with TRBD2. The germline V gene encodes CDR1 SGHNT and CDR2 YYREEE (reference sequence). V lost 3 bases, J lost 4 bases, and 14 bases stayed unmatched. CDR3 length: 17 amino acids. The CDR3 loop is CASSSPSSGIGADTQYF. Written as DNA, the CDR3 is TGTGCCAGCAGCTCCCCTAGCAGCGGGATCGGTGCAGATACGCAGTATTTT.

The chain recombines TRBV29-1 with TRBJ2-3; no reliable D call. The ends were cut back, 4 bases at V and 0 bases at J, with 14 bases in the middle. The CDR3 is 15 residues long. Germline V gene sequence: CDR1 SQVTM, CDR2 ANQGSEA. As DNA, the CDR3 is TGCAGCGTTGGGCATAAGCGAAGAAGCACAGATACGCAGTATTTT. Translated: CSVGHKRRSTDTQYF.

The chain is built from TRBV6-2 or TRBV6-3 and TRBJ1-5; D ambiguous. V lost 5 bases and J lost 6, with 17 bases in between. CDR1 is MNHEY, CDR2 SVGEGT, per germline. The CDR3 contains 15 residues. This chain's CDR3 is CASSGAGWGGQPQHF. The CDR3 DNA follows: TGTGCCAGCAGTGGCGCCGGTTGGGGTGGTCAGCCCCAGCATTTT.

J is TRBJ1-6 and V is TRBV5-6; TRBD1 aligns across 9 bases. Looked up from germline, CDR1 is SGHDT and CDR2 is YYEEEE. J gave up 8 bases and V 4 bases, and 4 bases lay outside the gene matches. The CDR3 contains 14 residues. CDR3 in amino acids: CASSPGTGYSPLHF. The DNA of the CDR3 is TGTGCCAGCAGCCCAGGGACAGGGTATTCACCCCTCCACTTT.

The chain links TRBV5-4 to TRBJ1-1; D is possibly TRBD1 (5 bases). The germline gives CDR1 SGHNT, CDR2 YYREEE (reference sequence). The CDR3 is 13 residues long. The V end lost 6 bases, the J end lost 1 base, and 10 bases lay between the germline ends. CDR3 bases: TGTGCCAGCAACCCCGGACAGAACACTGAAGCTTTCTTT. It specifies CASNPGQNTEAFF.

V is TRBV19 and J is TRBJ1-2, with 9 bases aligning to TRBD1. CDR3 length: 14 residues. The germline V gene encodes CDR1 LNHDA and CDR2 SQIVND (reference sequence). Trimming took 7 bases from V and 2 from J; bases not matched to a gene: 5. CDR3 coding DNA: TGTGCCAGTACCCCGGACAGGGGCAACTATGGCTACACCTTC. Its protein product is CASTPDRGNYGYTF.

The V and J genes are TRBV19 and TRBJ2-5; TRBD2 aligns across 7 bases. Germline V gene sequence: CDR1 LNHDA, CDR2 SQIVND (reference sequence). This CDR3 has 13 residues. V gave up 5 bases and J gave up 5 bases; unmatched junction bases: 5. The CDR3 reads CASSRWGGETQYF. The CDR3, as DNA: TGTGCCAGTAGTCGCTGGGGAGGGGAGACCCAGTACTTC.

The chain is built from TRBV9 and TRBJ1-3; maybe TRBD1 (5 bases). The CDR3 covers 14 residues. Germline V gene lookup returns CDR1 SGDLS and CDR2 YYNGEE. V lost 0 bases, J lost 8 bases, and 12 bases lay in between. CDR3 loop: CASSVEAGLDTIYF. The CDR3 nucleotides are TGTGCCAGCAGCGTAGAAGCAGGGTTAGACACCATATATTTT. The full variable domain, completed using reference TRBV9 and TRBJ1-3, is DSGVTQTPKHLITATGQRVTLRCSPRSGDLSVYWYQQSLDQGLQFLIQYYNGEERAKGNILERFSAQQFPDLHSELNLSSLELGDSALYFCASSVEAGLDTIYFGEGSWLTVV.

The V call is TRBV3-1 (or the pseudogene TRBV3-2), the J call TRBJ2-1; D not certain. The V gene's germline CDR1 is LGHDT and CDR2 YNNKEL (reference sequence). With 0 bases removed from V and 8 bases from J, the gap between germline ends came to 5 bases. The length of the CDR3 is 12 residues. In DNA, the CDR3 is TGTGCCAGCAGCCAAGATAGCTATGAGCAGTTCTTC. Its protein product is CASSQDSYEQFF.

V gene TRBV5-6 combines with J gene TRBJ2-3; TRBD1 agrees at 9 bases. The CDR3 has 15 amino acids. The trim removed 4 bases at V and 1 base at J, leaving 4 bases unmatched. The V gene's germline CDR1 is SGHDT and CDR2 YYEEEE. The CDR3 loop reads CASSPGQGRTDTQYF. The CDR3 DNA is TGTGCCAGCAGCCCGGGACAGGGTCGCACAGATACGCAGTATTTT.

The chain combines TRBV19 with TRBJ2-5; 7 bases are shared with TRBD1. Per germline, CDR1 LNHDA and CDR2 SQIVND (reference sequence). This CDR3 contains 13 residues. With 5 bases clipped from V and 5 bases from J, the junction kept 5 bases outside the gene matches. The CDR3 DNA is TGTGCCAGTAGTTTGAGGGGGCAGGAGACCCAGTACTTC. It yields the protein CASSLRGQETQYF.

This chain joins TRBV28 and TRBJ1-2, with no clear D. CDR1 and CDR2 (germline): MDHEN, SYDVKM. With 7 bases removed from V and 2 bases from J, the gap between germline ends came to 8 bases. This CDR3 has 12 amino acids. The CDR3 DNA is TGTGCCAGCACCCAGGACAACTATGGCTACACCTTC. Translated: CASTQDNYGYTF.

The V call is TRBV6-1, the J call TRBJ1-2; D is unclear. V lost 3 bases to trimming and J lost 5 bases, with 4 bases between them. Looked up from germline, CDR1 is MNHNS and CDR2 is SASEGT. CDR3 length: 11 residues. The CDR3 DNA sequence: TGTGCCAGCAGTGACCATTATGGCTACACCTTC. This gives the protein CASSDHYGYTF.

This chain connects TRBV10-2 to TRBJ1-5, with D perhaps TRBD1 (5 bases). Germline V CDR1 and CDR2: WSHSY, SAAADI. This CDR3 contains 15 residues. Trimming took 5 bases from V and 3 from J, leaving 14 bases between them. The DNA of the CDR3 is TGCGCCAGCAGTCCGTCTTCGGGGACCAATCAGCCCCAGCATTTT. The encoded protein is CASSPSSGTNQPQHF.

CDR3 nucleotides: TGTGCCAGCAACAGGGGGAGCACAGATACGCAGTATTTT. It translates to CASNRGSTDTQYF. The V gene is TRBV27, the J gene TRBJ2-3; TRBD1 aligns across 8 bases. J was trimmed by 0 bases and V by 7 bases; bases with no gene match: 0. The CDR3 extends over 13 amino acids. CDR1 MNHEY and CDR2 SMNVEV come from the germline V gene (reference sequence).

V is TRBV4-3 and J is TRBJ2-7; 9 bases are shared with TRBD1. V was clipped by 1 base and J by 6 bases; unmatched bases: 10. The CDR3 is 16 amino acids. Per the germline V gene, CDR1 is LGHNA and CDR2 is YSLEER. DNA for the CDR3: TGCGCCAGCAGCCAAGGGGGGCTCGGGACAGGGTCCGAGCAGTACTTC. Its translation is CASSQGGLGTGSEQYF.

The chain combines TRBV5-1 with TRBJ1-2, with TRBD1 matching 9 bases. Trimming at V came to 0 bases and at J to 3 bases, leaving 12 bases not matched to a gene. In germline, CDR1 is SGHRS, CDR2 YFSETQ. This CDR3 contains 18 residues. The CDR3 region is CASSLAWTGATFYYGYTF. The CDR3 coding sequence is TGCGCCAGCAGCTTGGCCTGGACAGGGGCGACGTTCTACTATGGCTACACCTTC. The full variable domain, rest sourced from reference TRBV5-1 and TRBJ1-2, is KAGVTQTPRYLIKTRGQQVTLSCSPISGHRSVSWYQQTPGQGLQFLFEYFSETQRNKGNFPGRFSGRQFSNSRSEMNVSTLELGDSALYLCASSLAWTGATFYYGYTFGSGTRLTVV.

This sequence joins TRBV3-1 (or the pseudogene TRBV3-2) and TRBJ2-1; 7 nucleotides agree with TRBD2. V lost 7 bases to trimming and J lost 2 bases; unmatched junction nucleotides: 5. CDR3 length: 14 residues. Looked up from germline, CDR1 is LGHDT and CDR2 is YNNKEL (reference sequence). The CDR3 spells CASNGGSPYNEQFF. For the CDR3, the DNA is TGTGCCAGCAATGGCGGGAGCCCCTACAATGAGCAGTTCTTC.

This clone was seen only a few times. The V gene is TRBV18, the J gene TRBJ1-4; 10 nucleotides align to TRBD1. This CDR3 is 14 amino acids long. Germline trimming cut 6 bases from V and 8 bases from J; bases unmatched to any gene: 6. Germline CDR1 is KGHSH and CDR2 is LQKENI. CDR3 bases: TGTGCCAGCTCTCGACAGGGGGCCGGAGAAAAACTGTTTTTT. Encoded protein: CASSRQGAGEKLFF.

The J gene is TRBJ1-5, the V gene TRBV7-3, with 9 bases matching TRBD1. Germline V CDR1 and CDR2: SGHTA, FQGTGA. The CDR3 contains 16 residues. Germline trimming cut 6 bases from V and 3 bases from J; bases unmatched to any gene: 9. The CDR3 protein is CASRPQQGAINQPQHF. CDR3 nucleotides: TGTGCCAGCAGGCCTCAACAGGGGGCGATCAATCAGCCCCAGCATTTT.

The chain carries TRBV29-1 and TRBJ1-1; no definite D call. Trimming removed 3 bases at V and 0 bases at J, with 5 bases between. CDR1 and CDR2 from the germline V gene are SQVTM and ANQGSEA. CDR3 length: 12 residues. The CDR3: CSVDELNTEAFF. The DNA for the CDR3 is TGCAGCGTTGACGAGCTGAACACTGAAGCTTTCTTT.

The CDR3 DNA sequence: TGTGCCAGTAGTAAGGCCGGGGTCCAAGAGACCCAGTACTTC. Its protein is CASSKAGVQETQYF. This chain joins TRBV19 and TRBJ2-5; D perhaps matches TRBD2 (5 bases). Trimming removed 4 bases from V and 1 base from J, with 10 bases in between. The CDR3 loop spans 14 amino acids. Looked up from germline, CDR1 is LNHDA and CDR2 is SQIVND (reference sequence).

The chain employs TRBV25-1 and TRBJ1-4; D is unresolved. The CDR3 totals 11 residues. Germline CDR1 MGHDK, CDR2 SYGVNS. Trimming shortened V by 3 bases and J by 11 bases, and 7 bases separated the two germline ends. The CDR3 sequence: CASSDSFKLFF. For the CDR3, the DNA is TGTGCCAGCAGTGATTCTTTTAAACTGTTTTTT.

In regard to this clone: A read error may account for a junction end that differs from germline. This chain joins TRBV19 and TRBJ2-7, with a possible D match to TRBD1 (5 bases). Germline CDR1 LNHDA, CDR2 SQIVND (reference sequence). The CDR3 has 15 residues. The CDR3 coding sequence is TGTGCCAGTAGTATTCAGGGCCCGAGCTCCGACGAGCAGTACTTC. Protein product: CASSIQGPSSDEQYF.

The V gene is TRBV9, the J gene TRBJ1-1; D perhaps matches TRBD1 (6 bases). Germline lookup yields CDR1 SGDLS and CDR2 YYNGEE. The CDR3 runs 16 residues. V lost 4 bases to trimming and J lost 1 base, with 17 bases between them. CDR3 DNA sequence: TGTGCCAGCAGCACCCTTCCGGGGGCCAAGAACACTGAAGCTTTCTTT. Protein: CASSTLPGAKNTEAFF.

The J gene is TRBJ1-1, the V gene TRBV5-1; perhaps TRBD1 as D (5 bases). Trimming took 4 bases from V and 1 from J, leaving 14 bases between them. Germline CDR1 is SGHRS and CDR2 is YFSETQ. The CDR3 runs to 15 residues. The CDR3 sequence: CASSATQGANTEAFF. The DNA of the CDR3 is TGCGCCAGCAGCGCAACCCAGGGAGCGAACACTGAAGCTTTCTTT.

In nucleotides, the CDR3 is TGTGCCAGCACGAATACGTTTGGGGGGGCCAACGTCCTGACTTTC. It translates to CASTNTFGGANVLTF. The chain links TRBV28 to TRBJ2-6; no reliable D call. The CDR3 sequence is 15 residues long. The germline gives CDR1 MDHEN, CDR2 SYDVKM. Trimming cost V 7 bases and J 4 bases, with 14 bases left between them.

In the case of this clone: One end of the junction is discordant with germline, which a read error may explain. The rearrangement uses TRBV4-2 and TRBJ2-7, with 9 bases identical to TRBD2. Germline assignment: CDR1 LGHNA and CDR2 YNFKEQ. There are 14 residues in the CDR3. CDR3 sequence (DNA): TGTGCCAGCAGCCAAGATTCAGCGGGAGGTCCCTCCGTCTTC. Translation: CASSQDSAGGPSVF.

This clone was seen only once. This chain connects TRBV28 to TRBJ1-1, with a tentative D call TRBD1 (5 bases). The length of the CDR3 is 12 residues. The V end lost 8 bases, the J end lost 2 bases, and 9 bases lay between the germline ends. Germline V gene lookup returns CDR1 MDHEN and CDR2 SYDVKM. CDR3 amino acids: CASGDGNTEAFF. The CDR3 DNA follows: TGTGCCAGCGGGGACGGAAACACTGAAGCTTTCTTT. Full variable domain (rest looked up from reference TRBV28 and TRBJ1-1): DVKVTQSSRYLVKRTGEKVFLECVQDMDHENMFWYRQDPGLGLRLIYFSYDVKMKEKGDIPEGYSVSREKKERFSLILESASTNQTSMYLCASGDGNTEAFFGQGTRLTVV.